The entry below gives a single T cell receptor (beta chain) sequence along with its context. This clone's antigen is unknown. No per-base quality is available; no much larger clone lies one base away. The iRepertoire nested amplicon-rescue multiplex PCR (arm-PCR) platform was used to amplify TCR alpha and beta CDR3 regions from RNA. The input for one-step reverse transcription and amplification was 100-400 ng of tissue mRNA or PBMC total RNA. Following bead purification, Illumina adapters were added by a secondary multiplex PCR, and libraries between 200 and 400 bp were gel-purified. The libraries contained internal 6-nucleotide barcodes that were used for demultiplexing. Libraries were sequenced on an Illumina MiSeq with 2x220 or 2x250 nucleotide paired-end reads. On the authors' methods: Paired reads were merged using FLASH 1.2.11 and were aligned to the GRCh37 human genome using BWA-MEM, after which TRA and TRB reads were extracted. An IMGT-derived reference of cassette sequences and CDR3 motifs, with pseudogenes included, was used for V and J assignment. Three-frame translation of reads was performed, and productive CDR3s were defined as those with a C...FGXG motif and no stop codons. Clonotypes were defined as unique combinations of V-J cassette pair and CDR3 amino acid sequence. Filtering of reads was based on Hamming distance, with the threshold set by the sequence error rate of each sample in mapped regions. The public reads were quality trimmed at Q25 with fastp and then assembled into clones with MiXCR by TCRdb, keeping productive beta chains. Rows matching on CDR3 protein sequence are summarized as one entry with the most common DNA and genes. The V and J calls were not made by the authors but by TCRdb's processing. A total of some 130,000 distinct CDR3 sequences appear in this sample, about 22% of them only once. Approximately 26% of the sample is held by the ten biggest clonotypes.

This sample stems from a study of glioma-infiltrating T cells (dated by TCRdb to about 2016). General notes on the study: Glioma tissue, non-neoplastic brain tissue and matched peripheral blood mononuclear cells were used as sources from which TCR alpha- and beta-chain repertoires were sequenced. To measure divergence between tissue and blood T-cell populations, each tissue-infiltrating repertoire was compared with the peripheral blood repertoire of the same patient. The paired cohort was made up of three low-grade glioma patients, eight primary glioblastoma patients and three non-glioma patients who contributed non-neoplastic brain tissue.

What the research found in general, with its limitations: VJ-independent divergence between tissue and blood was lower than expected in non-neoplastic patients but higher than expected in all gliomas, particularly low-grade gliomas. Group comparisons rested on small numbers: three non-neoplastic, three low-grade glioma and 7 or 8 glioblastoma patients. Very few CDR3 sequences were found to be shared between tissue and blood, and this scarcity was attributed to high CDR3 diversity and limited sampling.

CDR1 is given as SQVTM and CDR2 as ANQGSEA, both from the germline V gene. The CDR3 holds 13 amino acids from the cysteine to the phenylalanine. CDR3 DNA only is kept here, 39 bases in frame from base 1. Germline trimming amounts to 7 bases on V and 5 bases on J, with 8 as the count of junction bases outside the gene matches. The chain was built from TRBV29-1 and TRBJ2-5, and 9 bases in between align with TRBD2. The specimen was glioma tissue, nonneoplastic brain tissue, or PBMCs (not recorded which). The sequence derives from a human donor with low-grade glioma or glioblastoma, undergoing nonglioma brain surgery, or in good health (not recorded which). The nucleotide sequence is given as TGCAGCGCCGGGACTAGCCACGTGGAGACCCAGTACTTC. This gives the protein CSAGTSHVETQYF.